This T cell receptor (beta chain) was observed in a study of patients and donors after allogeneic stem cell transplantation. One entry per CDR3 protein results from TCRdb running MiXCR on the RT-PCR reads. The data hold some 880,000 distinct CDR3 sequences, with about a sixth observed a single time. This clonotype was counted only a few times. The germline V gene encodes CDR1 MGHRA and CDR2 YSYEKL. The CDR3 is 15 amino acids. V lost 6 bases and J lost 2; bases outside the gene matches: 8. This chain uses TRBV4-1 with TRBJ2-7, with 9 positions matching TRBD1. This TCR derives from a human donor who was either an allogeneic HSCT recipient or a stem cell or donor lymphocyte infusion donor (not recorded which). It is not recorded whose cells these are; they may come from a transplant donor. Sample: blood, either unsorted or a sorted T cell fraction (not recorded which). The CDR3 DNA reads TGCGCCAGCAGGGGGGGACAGGGAGCAACCTACGAGCAGTACTTC. Translation gives CASRGGQGATYEQYF.